This T cell receptor (beta chain) was obtained from a study of cytomegalovirus exposure and HLA in healthy donors. Findings of the study overall: Judged likely to be a sequencing artifact was a cluster of highly shared sequence variants. In vitro checks showed that a few CMV-associated chains really do target CMV antigens. In a later analysis, a missense DCLRE1C variant was linked to TCR beta V- and J-gene trimming. The Asian-associated ancestry cluster reportedly had fewer N-insertions than the approximately 700-donor mean in a later analysis.

V lost 2 bases and J 5 bases, leaving 10 bases between the germline ends. Germline V gene data show CDR1 as SGHRS and CDR2 as YFSETQ. The CDR3 spans 13 residues. This clone occurred many times. Its antigen is currently unknown. The primer mix had 60 Vbeta and 13 Jbeta primers. Clones were read by immunoSEQ multiplex PCR, and TCRdb kept only the in-frame ones, dropping some. Among 150,000 to 200,000 clones, 75% were seen once, and the ten largest hold 3%. Specimen: PBMCs. This sequence joins TRBV5-1 and TRBJ1-1; D is possibly TRBD1 (6 bases). The source is a woman aged 45-65 years in good health and CMV-seropositive. The CDR3 DNA reads as TGCGCCAGCAGCTTCACCCAGGGGACTGAAGCTTTCTTT. Its translation: CASSFTQGTEAFF.